This T cell receptor (beta chain) was documented in a study of T cell responses to AZD1222 COVID-19 vaccine. Study-wide findings and caveats: Only after the peak T cell response were repertoires sampled. Donors skewed white British and female; clonal diversity was possibly underestimated. Unmutated variant regions reportedly attract nearly half of all spike-specific TCRs. Only a handful of AZD1222 recipients were seropositive at baseline.

The data were produced by immunoSEQ multiplex PCR, yet TCRdb's version contains in-frame clones alone and is incomplete. The sample holds around 99,000 clones, roughly 89% seen once. Details on this clone: Antigen: not known.

The receptor's source is an adult in good health. This specimen was peripheral blood, taken on day 0 of AZD1222 vaccination.

The CDR3 region has the DNA TGTGCCAGCAGCCACCGCTCGACCGGGGAGCTGTTTTTT. Residues: CASSHRSTGELFF. The rearrangement uses TRBV14 and TRBJ2-2, with D uncertain. The CDR3 totals 13 residues. The germline CDR1 and CDR2 sequences are SGHDN and FVKESK. Trimming removed 3 bases at V and 5 bases at J, with 7 bases between. The variable domain in full, completed from reference TRBV14 and TRBJ2-2, reads EAGVTQFPSHSVIEKGQTVTLRCDPISGHDNLYWYRRVMGKEIKFLLHFVKESKQDESGMPNNRFLAERTGGTYSTLKVQPAELEDSGVYFCASSHRSTGELFFGEGSRLTVL.